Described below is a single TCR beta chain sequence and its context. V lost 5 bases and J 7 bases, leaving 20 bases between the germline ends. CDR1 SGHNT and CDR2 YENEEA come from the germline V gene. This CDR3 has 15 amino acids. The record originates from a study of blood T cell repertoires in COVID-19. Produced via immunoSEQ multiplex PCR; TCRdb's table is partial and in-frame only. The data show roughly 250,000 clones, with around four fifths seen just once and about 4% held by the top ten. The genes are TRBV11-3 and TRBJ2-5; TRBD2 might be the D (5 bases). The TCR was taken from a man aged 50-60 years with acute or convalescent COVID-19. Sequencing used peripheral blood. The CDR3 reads CASSIARAPGGTQYF. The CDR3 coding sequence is TGTGCCAGCAGCATAGCTCGGGCCCCAGGAGGGACCCAGTACTTC.